The clone carrying this T cell receptor (beta chain) was detected ten times or more. The source of the sample is a study of metastatic and nonmetastatic thyroid tumors. Original methodology: A papillary thyroid cancer distant-metastasis classifier was built from CDR3 differences across clinicopathological groups. TCRdb reanalyzed the PCR reads via MiXCR. These V and J calls originate from TCRdb's pipeline instead of the authors' own analysis. The data hold 30,000 or so clones, with approximately 31% observed a single time. Every patient underwent thyroid surgery untreated. The V and J ends lost 1 base and 11 bases respectively, with 15 bases between them. Germline lookup yields CDR1 SNHLY and CDR2 FYNNEI. The length of the CDR3 is 14 residues.

What was sequenced was blood. This receptor was taken from a female donor with papillary thyroid cancer or a benign thyroid nodule (not recorded which). Some clones in this sample may be carry-over from other donors' samples. J is TRBJ1-5 and V is TRBV2; D ambiguous. The CDR3 spells CASSEVGNAASQHF. The CDR3 DNA sequence: TGTGCCAGCAGTGAAGTGGGGAACGCAGCGTCCCAGCATTTT.